What follows is one T cell receptor beta chain and its context. The data were obtained in a study of shared clonotypes between healthy human individuals. This CDR3 contains 14 residues. V was pared by 5 bases and J by 1 base, with 12 bases between. The germline gives CDR1 SGHVS, CDR2 FQNEAQ. Profiling relied on immunoSEQ multiplex PCR, and the TCRdb table lists in-frame clones only, not all of them. The top ten clones hold 0.85% to 1.3% of a sample with 2 million to 2.5 million clones, less than 95% of them seen once. Cells designated naive CD8 were CD45RO-negative and were positively selected for CCR7, with terminally differentiated effector memory CD45RA+ cells excluded.

The V call is TRBV7-8, the J call TRBJ2-7; D is unclear. The sequence was collected from a man aged 18 to 30 in good health. The material sequenced was naive CD8+ T cells sorted from blood. This CDR3 is CASSPYGPSYEQYF. The DNA of the CDR3 is TGTGCCAGCAGCCCCTACGGGCCTTCCTACGAGCAGTACTTC.